Each of the 6 T cell receptor beta chains below was sequenced from the same sample in a study of early T cells in non-severe SARS-CoV-2 infection. TCRdb fed the 5' RACE reads into MiXCR, producing one record per CDR3 protein. This sample has about 31,000 distinct CDR3 sequences, with roughly 5.8% found just once. The sequenced sample was whole blood. Receptors originate from an adult who was a healthcare worker with PCR-confirmed SARS-CoV-2 infection or an uninfected control (not recorded which).

The sample holds many counts of this clonotype. The rearrangement links TRBV18 to TRBJ1-5; TRBD1 agrees at 9 bases. From germline, CDR1 is KGHSH and CDR2 LQKENI. V was clipped by 5 bases and J by 7 bases; unmatched bases: 6. The CDR3 has 14 amino acids. In nucleotides, the CDR3 is TGTGCCAGCTCATCGACAGGGGGTTGGCAGCCCCAGCATTTT. It codes for CASSSTGGWQPQHF.

The CDR3 loop is CASSPGTDTGELFF. The CDR3 DNA reads as TGTGCCAGCAGCCCGGGGACCGACACCGGGGAGCTGTTTTTT. The genes are TRBV6-5 and TRBJ2-2, with D possibly called TRBD1 or TRBD2 (5 bases each). Germline V gene lookup returns CDR1 MNHEY and CDR2 SVGAGI. The CDR3 length is 14 residues. Trimming stripped 6 bases from V and 3 bases from J, with 11 bases between.

This chain links TRBV5-5 with TRBJ2-7, with TRBD1 matching over 8 bases. The CDR3 is 15 amino acids. Germline V gene data show CDR1 as SGHKS and CDR2 as YYEKEE (reference sequence). Trimming removed 3 bases from V and 1 base from J; junction bases left unmatched: 6. CDR3 DNA sequence: TGTGCCAGCAGCTCTGCAGGGGGCCGTTCCTACGAGCAGTACTTC. Its translation: CASSSAGGRSYEQYF. Based on the CDR3 plus reference TRBV5-5 and TRBJ2-7, the full variable domain is DAGVTQSPTHLIKTRGQQVTLRCSPISGHKSVSWYQQVLGQGPQFIFQYYEKEERGRGNFPDRFSARQFPNYSSELNVNALLLGDSALYLCASSSAGGRSYEQYFGPGTRLTVT.

The chain is built from TRBV11-2 and TRBJ2-1; D is possibly TRBD1 (5 bases). This CDR3 has 14 residues. Trimming took off 3 bases at V and 4 bases at J, with 10 bases between the two ends. In germline, CDR1 is SGHAT, CDR2 FQNNGV. DNA for the CDR3: TGTGCCAGCAGCTTGATGACAGCGTACAATGAGCAGTTCTTC. Translated, it gives CASSLMTAYNEQFF.

This clonotype appeared many times. The chain carries TRBV28 and TRBJ2-1; 7 bases map to TRBD1. With V trimmed by 5 bases and J by 6 bases, 13 bases remained unmatched. Germline V CDR1 and CDR2: MDHEN, SYDVKM. CDR3 length: 16 amino acids. CDR3 residues: CASSPPTDRVINEQFF. Here the CDR3 DNA reads TGTGCCAGCAGTCCCCCAACAGACAGGGTGATCAATGAGCAGTTCTTC.

V is TRBV3-1 and J is TRBJ1-6; TRBD1 aligns across 7 bases. Germline CDR1 LGHDT, CDR2 YNNKEL (reference sequence). This CDR3 region has 15 residues. Trimming removed 3 bases from V and 3 bases from J; junction bases left unmatched: 2. The CDR3 reads CASSQTGLYNSPLHF. In nucleotides, the CDR3 is TGTGCCAGCAGCCAGACAGGGCTCTATAATTCACCCCTCCACTTT.